This T cell receptor beta chain was profiled in a study of a mutant IDH1 vaccine in newly diagnosed glioma. About the study: Vaccine dosing followed radiotherapy by 4-6 weeks, or accompanied temozolomide cycles.

This clone was observed a single time. Its antigen is as yet unknown. The V gene lost 0 bases and the J gene lost 12 bases, with 9 bases spanning the gap. CDR1 and CDR2 (germline): DFQATT, SNEGSKA (reference sequence). The CDR3 is made up of 11 amino acids. The assay was immunoSEQ multiplex PCR, and TCRdb's table has in-frame clones only and misses some. The table shows approximately 84,000 clones, with 75% to 85% occurring only once. Time point specified: week 47, end of study. What each vaccine dose contained was 300 ug of mutant IDH1 20-mer peptide, accompanied by topical imiquimod. This chain connects TRBV20-1 to TRBJ2-1; D is unclear. The clonotype originates from a man between 35 and 55 years old with glioma. The sample was PBMCs, taken from a glioma patient whose treatment included an IDH1 peptide vaccine. In DNA form, the CDR3 reads TGCAGTGCTAGAGATTGGCCGCGGCAGTTCTTC. This sequence encodes CSARDWPRQFF.